This TCR beta chain was identified in a study of OX40 agonist ivuxolimab in advanced cancers. Study as a whole: Patients were infused with ivuxolimab every 2 weeks at 0.01 to 10 mg/kg. Prior therapy, whether anti-PD-1, anti-PD-L1 or anti-CTLA-4, was allowed, and roughly 40% had some. Partial responses were achieved by three patients, one with hepatocellular carcinoma and two with cutaneous melanoma.

TCRdb's copy holds only in-frame clones and misses some; the assay was immunoSEQ multiplex PCR. The sample shows some 99,000 clones, about 86% of them seen only once. Sequences were derived from CD4+ or CD8+ T cells sorted from blood, sampled in a trial of the OX40 agonist ivuxolimab. This clonotype originated in an adult with an advanced solid tumor such as melanoma, head and neck, liver or kidney cancer.

CDR3 DNA: TGTGCCAGTAGTATGCTAGCGTCGGGATCCGGGGAGCTGTTTTTT. It codes for CASSMLASGSGELFF. The chain recombines TRBV19 with TRBJ2-2; a possible D gene is TRBD2 (6 bases). The length of the CDR3 is 15 residues. The V end lost 3 bases, the J end lost 6 bases, and 14 bases lay between the germline ends. CDR1 is LNHDA and CDR2 is SQIVND in the germline V gene (reference sequence). Together with reference TRBV19 and TRBJ2-2, the CDR3 gives the full variable domain: DGGITQSPKYLFRKEGQNVTLSCEQNLNHDAMYWYRQDPGQGLRLIYYSQIVNDFQKGDIAEGYSVSREKKESFPLTVTSAQKNPTAFYLCASSMLASGSGELFFGEGSRLTVL.